The 24 T cell receptor beta chains given below trace back to one sample, sequenced in a study of T cells in localized non-small cell lung cancer. Assay: immunoSEQ multiplex PCR; the TCRdb copy retains only in-frame clones and omits some. The table shows about 1,500 clones, with about 25% occurring only once. Source: normal lung tissue next to the tumor, taken before any cancer treatment. These receptors came from a man between 40 and 70 years old with stage III lung adenocarcinoma.

Only a few counts were recorded for this clone. The chain carries TRBV28 and TRBJ1-3, with no clear D. With 3 bases removed from V and 3 bases from J, the gap between germline ends came to 9 bases. The CDR3 sequence is 14 residues long. Germline V gene lookup returns CDR1 MDHEN and CDR2 SYDVKM. The CDR3 loop reads CASSLELYGNTIYF. CDR3 DNA: TGTGCCAGCAGTTTGGAACTGTATGGAAACACCATATATTTT.

V gene TRBV30 combines with J gene TRBJ1-5; D uncertain. Between the trimmed V and J ends, which lost 4 bases and 5 bases, there was a span of 9 bases. The CDR3 covers 12 residues. Germline loops: CDR1 GTSNPN, CDR2 SVGIG (reference sequence). This CDR3 is CAWNREDQPQHF. The CDR3 nucleotides read TGTGCCTGGAACCGGGAAGATCAGCCCCAGCATTTT. Full variable domain (outside the CDR3, taken from reference TRBV30 and TRBJ1-5): SQTIHQWPATLVQPVGSPLSLECTVEGTSNPNLYWYRQAAGRGLQLLFYSVGIGQISSEVPQNLSASRPQDRQFILSSKKLLLSDSGFYLCAWNREDQPQHFGDGTRLSIL.

This clone was detected only a few times. The chain carries TRBV6-8 and TRBJ1-3; TRBD1 might be the D (5 bases). Trimming cost V 2 bases and J 0 bases, with 14 bases left between them. The CDR3 length is 17 residues. Germline V gives CDR1 MNHGY, CDR2 SAAAGT. CDR3 in amino acids: CASSYGAGLNSGNTIYF. The CDR3 DNA is TGTGCCAGCAGTTACGGGGCAGGGCTAAACTCTGGAAACACCATATATTTT.

This chain joins TRBV19 and TRBJ2-7, with 9 bases matching TRBD2. This CDR3 spans 16 amino acids. Trimming cost V 6 bases and J 4 bases; bases outside gene matches: 13. Germline assignment: CDR1 LNHDA and CDR2 SQIVND (reference sequence). The CDR3 bases are TGTGCCAGTAGCCCCGGAAGGAGTAGCGGGAGTTACGAGCAGTACTTC. This translates into CASSPGRSSGSYEQYF.

As DNA, the CDR3 is TGCAGCGTGACGGACAGTTACAATGAGCAGTTCTTC. Translation gives CSVTDSYNEQFF. V gene TRBV29-1 combines with J gene TRBJ2-1; the D gene is possibly TRBD1 (6 bases). The CDR3 is made up of 12 amino acids. The V end lost 6 bases, the J end lost 4 bases, and 10 bases lay between the germline ends. Germline CDR1 SQVTM, CDR2 ANQGSEA.

The table lists this clone with a few counts. This sequence joins TRBV6-8 and TRBJ2-2; D is possibly TRBD1 or TRBD2 (5 bases each). V dropped 11 bases and J dropped 5 bases, with 12 bases sitting between them. The CDR3 has 12 amino acids. CDR1 and CDR2 (germline): MNHGY, SAAAGT. For the CDR3, the DNA is TGTGCCGGGAAAGGGGAGACCGGGGAGCTGTTTTTT. Its translation is CAGKGETGELFF.

There are a few counts of this clone. The chain combines TRBV11-3 with TRBJ2-7, with 7 bases aligning to TRBD1. Trimming took 8 bases from V and 0 from J; bases not matched to a gene: 10. The CDR3 extends over 15 amino acids. Per germline, CDR1 SGHNT and CDR2 YENEEA. In DNA form, the CDR3 reads TGTGCCAGCCGTAGCCGACAGGGCCTCTCCTACGAGCAGTACTTC. Residues: CASRSRQGLSYEQYF.

This chain uses TRBV6-8 with TRBJ2-7; 9 bases align to TRBD2. The junction had 9 bases not matched to a gene; V was cut back by 10 bases and J by 2 bases. The CDR3 has 14 residues. Germline V gene sequence: CDR1 MNHGY, CDR2 SAAAGT. CDR3 sequence: CATTPGLAAYEQYF. The CDR3 DNA is TGTGCCACCACTCCGGGACTAGCCGCCTACGAGCAGTACTTC.

V gene TRBV28 combines with J gene TRBJ2-7; 7 positions agree with TRBD1. Germline trimming cut 5 bases from V and 0 bases from J; bases unmatched to any gene: 4. The CDR3 length is 14 residues. Germline CDR1 is MDHEN and CDR2 is SYDVKM. CDR3 DNA sequence: TGTGCCAGCAGTCCGGGACAGAGCTCCTACGAGCAGTACTTC. Translated, it gives CASSPGQSSYEQYF. Combining the CDR3 with reference TRBV28 and TRBJ2-7 gives the whole variable domain DVKVTQSSRYLVKRTGEKVFLECVQDMDHENMFWYRQDPGLGLRLIYFSYDVKMKEKGDIPEGYSVSREKKERFSLILESASTNQTSMYLCASSPGQSSYEQYFGPGTRLTVT.

The V gene is TRBV23-1, the J gene TRBJ2-7, with a possible D match to TRBD2 (6 bases). TRBV23-1 qualifies as an ORF whose function is uncertain. The CDR3 contains 19 residues. With 6 bases removed from V and 0 bases from J, the gap between germline ends came to 27 bases. The CDR3 DNA reads as TGCGCCAGCAGCCTCCGGGACTTCTATTCCCCCCCAAGCTCCTACGAGCAGTACGTC. It translates to CASSLRDFYSPPSSYEQYV.

This chain joins TRBV21-1 and TRBJ2-1; the table names TRBD1, a call not compared with the DNA. TRBV21-1 is described as a pseudogene. This CDR3 contains 14 residues. The CDR3 here is CASTEGGYDNEQFF. The CDR3 bases are TGTGCCAGCACCGAAGGGGGTTACGACAATGAGCAGTTCTTC.

The chain joins TRBV6-8 to TRBJ2-3; 8 nucleotides align to TRBD2. V lost 5 bases to trimming and J lost 9 bases; unmatched junction nucleotides: 10. The germline CDR1 and CDR2 sequences are MNHGY and SAAAGT. The CDR3 runs 14 residues. The CDR3 protein is CASSPRGGEGTQYF. For the CDR3, the DNA is TGTGCCAGCAGTCCACGGGGGGGAGAAGGAACGCAGTATTTT.

V and J are TRBV6-8 and TRBJ2-4, with TRBD2 matching 7 bases. J gave up 8 bases and V 6 bases, and 10 bases lay outside the gene matches. This CDR3 spans 14 amino acids. Per germline, CDR1 MNHGY and CDR2 SAAAGT. The DNA of the CDR3 is TGTGCCAGCAGCAGGACTAGGCGTTTCGACATTCAGTACTTC. Its translation is CASSRTRRFDIQYF.

This clone was counted a few times. The chain combines TRBV11-3 with TRBJ2-7; the match to TRBD1 covers 11 bases. The CDR3 extends over 14 amino acids. V was clipped by 3 bases and J by 3 bases; unmatched bases: 1. Per the germline V gene, CDR1 is SGHNT and CDR2 is YENEEA. The CDR3 here is CASSLGTGGYEQYV. In DNA, the CDR3 is TGTGCCAGCAGCTTGGGGACAGGGGGCTACGAGCAGTACGTC.

The rearrangement links TRBV28 to TRBJ2-1; D gene unclear. Trimming took 6 bases from V and 8 from J, leaving 14 bases between them. This CDR3 has 13 residues. Germline V gene data show CDR1 as MDHEN and CDR2 as SYDVKM. CDR3 region: CASRGPSIHEQFF. The CDR3 nucleotides read TGTGCCAGCAGAGGCCCGAGCATCCATGAGCAGTTCTTC.

The chain combines TRBV29-1 with TRBJ2-1; 7 nucleotides align to TRBD2. The CDR3 runs 13 residues. Looked up from germline, CDR1 is SQVTM and CDR2 is ANQGSEA. Trimming cost V 6 bases and J 3 bases; bases outside gene matches: 5. The CDR3 sequence is CSVAGTNYNEQFF. CDR3 DNA sequence: TGCAGCGTAGCCGGGACTAACTACAATGAGCAGTTCTTC.

Judged by abundance, this clone is medium-sized. V usage is TRBV11-3 and J usage is TRBJ1-6; a weak D match, TRBD1 (6 bases). CDR1 is SGHNT and CDR2 is YENEEA in the germline V gene. The CDR3 runs 14 residues. Trimming left V 1 base short and J 9 bases short, with 10 bases between. In DNA form, the CDR3 reads TGTGCCAGCAGCTTAGGACAGGATCTTTCACCCCTCCACTTT. This gives the protein CASSLGQDLSPLHF.

This clone is deemed large. J is TRBJ1-2 and V is TRBV28; tentative D call: TRBD1 (5 bases). This CDR3 region has 16 residues. V dropped 6 bases and J dropped 1 base, with 18 bases sitting between them. Germline lookup yields CDR1 MDHEN and CDR2 SYDVKM. The CDR3 loop is CASSFRRDVINYGYTF. CDR3 DNA sequence: TGTGCCAGCAGCTTTCGGCGGGACGTTATTAACTATGGCTACACCTTC.

V gene TRBV11-3 combines with J gene TRBJ1-1, with 12 bases that match TRBD1. The CDR3 contains 17 residues. CDR1 SGHNT and CDR2 YENEEA come from the germline V gene. V was pared by 3 bases and J by 5 bases, with 10 bases of the junction left unmatched. CDR3 sequence reads: CASSFWGQGARLTEAFF. The CDR3 nucleotides read TGTGCCAGCAGCTTTTGGGGACAGGGGGCGAGATTGACTGAAGCTTTCTTT.

The chain couples TRBV19 to TRBJ2-7; no reliable D call. Germline CDR1 LNHDA, CDR2 SQIVND (reference sequence). The CDR3 is made up of 13 amino acids. With 3 bases removed from V and 4 bases from J, the gap between germline ends came to 10 bases. The CDR3 DNA reads as TGTGCCAGTAGTATGTCGCCTGTATACGAGCAGTACGTC. Translated, it gives CASSMSPVYEQYV.

The rearrangement links TRBV19 to TRBJ1-1; weak D call: TRBD1 (5 bases). The CDR3 runs 16 residues. V lost 3 bases and J lost 11, with 25 bases in between. Germline V CDR1 and CDR2: LNHDA, SQIVND (reference sequence). The chain's CDR3 is CASSIWFQGRVRWAFF. The CDR3 DNA follows: TGTGCCAGTAGTATTTGGTTCCAGGGACGGGTCAGGTGGGCTTTCTTT.

This clone was seen only a few times. The chain uses TRBV9 and TRBJ2-2; 8 bases line up with TRBD2. The CDR3 totals 17 residues. CDR1 SGDLS and CDR2 YYNGEE come from the germline V gene. The J segment lost 4 bases and the V segment lost 5 bases, leaving 13 bases of the junction unmatched. The CDR3 sequence is CASSEAGSGSRTGELFF. CDR3 sequence (DNA): TGTGCCAGCAGTGAAGCGGGGAGCGGGAGTCGCACCGGGGAGCTGTTTTTT.

This clone was picked up a small number of times. In nucleotides, the CDR3 is TGTGCCAGCAGCCGAGCGGGACCCTACAATGAGCAGTTCTTC. Its protein is CASSRAGPYNEQFF. The V gene is TRBV11-3, the J gene TRBJ2-1, with 7 bases aligning to TRBD2. Germline CDR1 and CDR2: SGHNT and YENEEA. The CDR3 runs 14 residues. The V and J ends lost 5 bases and 2 bases, in that order; junction bases with no gene match: 3.

The table lists this clone with a count of one. The CDR3: CSVRQAAYEQYF. In DNA form, the CDR3 reads TGCAGCGTTCGGCAGGCGGCCTACGAGCAGTACTTC. V and J are TRBV29-1 and TRBJ2-7; D ambiguous. The germline V gene has CDR1 SQVTM and CDR2 ANQGSEA. V lost 5 bases and J 2 bases, leaving 10 bases between the germline ends. The CDR3 length is 12 residues.